The next 14 T cell receptor beta chains were all read from a single sample in a study of T cell repertoires in cytomegalovirus infection. TCRdb independently ran MiXCR on the reads; one entry per CDR3 protein. The sample holds 100,000 to 150,000 distinct CDR3 sequences, 32% seen once. The antigens for these receptors are not known. Here the sequenced sample was CD8+ T cells from cultured PBMCs, taken from culture after CMV antigen stimulation. The receptors come from a human donor in good health (CMV status not recorded). Some clones in this sample may be carry-over from other donors' samples.

This clonotype was seen ten or more times. The rearrangement joins TRBV4-2 to TRBJ1-1; maybe TRBD1 (5 bases). CDR3 length: 13 amino acids. V was trimmed by 4 bases and J by 8 bases, leaving 14 bases between them. CDR1 is LGHNA, CDR2 YNFKEQ, per germline. The CDR3 sequence: CASSPGGIREAFF. The CDR3 DNA reads as TGTGCCAGCAGCCCGGGGGGTATACGAGAAGCTTTCTTT.

This chain connects TRBV6-5 to TRBJ2-5, with D tentatively TRBD1 or TRBD2 (5 bases each). Germline values: CDR1 MNHEY, CDR2 SVGAGI. Deletions cut 5 bases from V and 2 bases from J, with 12 bases between. The CDR3 spans 14 residues. The chain's CDR3 is CASSDNGGQETQYF. DNA for the CDR3: TGTGCCAGCAGTGATAATGGGGGTCAAGAGACCCAGTACTTC.

The chain uses TRBV24-1 and TRBJ1-2, with 7 nucleotides matching TRBD1. The CDR3 loop spans 16 amino acids. J gave up 4 bases and V 7 bases, and 14 bases lay outside the gene matches. The V gene's germline CDR1 is KGHDR and CDR2 SFDVKD. The CDR3, as DNA: TGTGCCACCAGCTCTTCCCGGGACAGCGTCATCTATGGCTACACCTTC. Its translation is CATSSSRDSVIYGYTF.

This clonotype has just a few counts. The chain couples TRBV7-9 to TRBJ1-5; 8 nucleotides line up with TRBD1. The V and J ends lost 4 bases and 2 bases, in that order; junction bases with no gene match: 7. This CDR3 has 16 residues. Germline V lookup: CDR1 SEHNR, CDR2 FQNEAQ (reference sequence). The CDR3 sequence is CASSSSDRAGNQPQHF. The DNA of the CDR3 is TGTGCCAGCAGCTCCTCGGACAGGGCGGGCAATCAGCCCCAGCATTTT.

This clonotype was seen just once. CDR3 nucleotide sequence: TGTGCCAGCAGCTTGTTGAAAGGAGGCACACTCTCTGGAAACACCATATATTTT. This encodes CASSLLKGGTLSGNTIYF. This chain joins TRBV5-6 and TRBJ1-3; D is ambiguous. CDR1 and CDR2 (germline): SGHDT, YYEEEE. The CDR3 sequence is 18 residues long. Trimming pared 1 base from V and 0 bases from J, leaving 17 bases between.

In its sample, this clonotype was seen many times. V and J are TRBV28 and TRBJ1-1, with D unresolved. Trimming took 5 bases from V and 0 from J, leaving 13 bases between them. CDR3 length: 15 residues. Germline-derived CDR1 and CDR2 are MDHEN and SYDVKM. The CDR3 spells CASSLDSYMNTEAFF. The CDR3 DNA reads TGTGCCAGCAGTCTGGACTCCTACATGAACACTGAAGCTTTCTTT.

The chain has TRBV11-2 and TRBJ2-1, with TRBD2 matching over 9 bases. Germline V CDR1 and CDR2: SGHAT, FQNNGV. The V gene end was trimmed by 5 bases and the J gene end by 8 bases; junction bases not matched to a gene: 10. CDR3 size: 15 residues. The CDR3 reads CASSPGGGGADEQFF. The DNA of the CDR3 is TGTGCCAGCAGCCCGGGGGGCGGGGGGGCCGATGAGCAGTTCTTC.

This clonotype showed up just once. The chain links TRBV28 to TRBJ2-7; 7 positions match TRBD1. This CDR3 region has 15 residues. Trimming removed 3 bases from V and 0 bases from J; junction bases left unmatched: 5. Germline values: CDR1 MDHEN, CDR2 SYDVKM. The CDR3 DNA reads as TGTGCCAGCAGTTTCAGGACAGGCTACTCCTACGAGCAGTACTTC. Amino acid sequence: CASSFRTGYSYEQYF.

This clonotype has a handful of counts. The chain carries TRBV12-3 or TRBV12-4 and TRBJ2-5; a possible D gene is TRBD1 (6 bases). This CDR3 is built from 14 residues. With 4 bases removed from V and 4 bases from J, the gap between germline ends came to 13 bases. The CDR3, as DNA: TGTGCCAGCAGTTCGACTGGGGGCGGAGAGACCCAGTACTTC. Protein: CASSSTGGGETQYF.

A few counts support this clonotype. The chain uses TRBV11-2 and TRBJ2-7; TRBD1 might be the D (6 bases). Trimming pared 1 base from V and 2 bases from J, leaving 18 bases between. Germline V gene data show CDR1 as SGHAT and CDR2 as FQNNGV. The CDR3 extends over 17 amino acids. The CDR3 sequence: CASSLGRGQINPYEQYF. CDR3 DNA sequence: TGTGCCAGCAGCTTAGGGCGAGGACAGATAAATCCCTACGAGCAGTACTTC.

This clonotype has a count of ten or more. The J gene is TRBJ2-5, the V gene TRBV7-8, with D unresolved. V gave up 2 bases and J gave up 3 bases, with 10 bases separating them. Germline V gene lookup returns CDR1 SGHVS and CDR2 FQNEAQ. This CDR3 has 14 amino acids. The CDR3 DNA follows: TGTGCCAGCAGCTTACGGGCGGCAGAAGAGACCCAGTACTTC. Amino acids: CASSLRAAEETQYF.

This clonotype was seen only a few times. The rearrangement links TRBV20-1 to TRBJ1-1; D is possibly TRBD1 (5 bases). The CDR3 loop spans 13 amino acids. Germline CDR1 and CDR2: DFQATT and SNEGSKA (reference sequence). Trimming left V 1 base short and J 2 bases short, with 8 bases between. The CDR3 is CSARAWGNTEAFF. In nucleotides, the CDR3 is TGCAGTGCTAGAGCGTGGGGCAACACTGAAGCTTTCTTT.

This clonotype was found once. The gene calls are TRBV28 and TRBJ1-1; no definite D call. Between the trimmed V and J ends, which lost 2 bases and 0 bases, there was a span of 10 bases. CDR1 and CDR2 (germline): MDHEN, SYDVKM. There are 15 residues in the CDR3. The CDR3 loop reads CASSLDSMLNTEAFF. The CDR3, as DNA: TGTGCCAGCAGTTTAGATTCGATGCTGAACACTGAAGCTTTCTTT.

The V and J genes are TRBV4-3 and TRBJ2-5; D is possibly TRBD2 (6 bases). The CDR3 has 16 residues. Germline CDR1 is LGHNA and CDR2 is YSLEER. Trimming removed 1 base from V and 2 bases from J, with 14 bases in between. The chain's CDR3 is CASSQVLRGSQETQYF. The DNA of the CDR3 is TGCGCCAGCAGCCAAGTTTTGCGGGGTTCTCAAGAGACCCAGTACTTC.